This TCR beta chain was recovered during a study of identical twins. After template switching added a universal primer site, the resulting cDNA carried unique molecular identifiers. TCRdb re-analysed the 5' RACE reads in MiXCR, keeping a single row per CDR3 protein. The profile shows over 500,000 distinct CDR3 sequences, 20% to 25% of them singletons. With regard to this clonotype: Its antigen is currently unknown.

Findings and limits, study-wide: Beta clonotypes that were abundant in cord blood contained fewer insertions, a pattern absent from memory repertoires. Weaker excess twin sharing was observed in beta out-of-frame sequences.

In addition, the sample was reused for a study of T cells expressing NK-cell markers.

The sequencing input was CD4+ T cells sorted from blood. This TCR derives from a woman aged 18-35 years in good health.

The CDR3 sequence: CASSLEGLAWEQYF. The DNA for the CDR3 is TGTGCCAGCAGCTTAGAGGGACTAGCGTGGGAGCAGTACTTC. The chain joins TRBV11-2 to TRBJ2-7, with 10 nucleotides matching TRBD2. The CDR3 is 14 residues long. Germline CDR1 reads SGHAT; CDR2 reads FQNNGV. Trimming cost V 0 bases and J 7 bases; bases outside gene matches: 3.